This T cell receptor beta chain was sequenced during a study of cytomegalovirus exposure and HLA in healthy donors. PCR primers comprised 60 Vbeta and 13 Jbeta primers. Sequencing used immunoSEQ multiplex PCR; TCRdb keeps in-frame clones, though not all of them. The repertoire holds over 140,000 clones, with 82% as singletons. Notes on this clone: Its specificity is unknown.

V gave up 2 bases and J gave up 2 bases, with 13 bases separating them. Looked up from germline, CDR1 is SGHTA and CDR2 is FQGTGA. The length of the CDR3 is 15 residues. Overall study findings and caveats: TCR beta V segments were, for the most part, productive about 87% or about 30% of the time in an earlier analysis. Researchers catalogued around 150 TCR beta chains as cytomegalovirus-associated.

The chain carries TRBV7-3 and TRBJ2-7; no firm D call. The TCR sequence derives from a man under 40 in good health and CMV-seropositive. Sequencing was performed on PBMCs. CDR3: CASSLHIKEPYEQYF. The CDR3 DNA follows: TGTGCCAGCAGCTTACACATTAAAGAACCCTACGAGCAGTACTTC.